This entry lists 27 T cell receptor beta chains sequenced from one sample in a study of long-term antiretroviral therapy in people with HIV (dated by TCRdb to between 2021 and 2024). The immunoSEQ hsTCRB v3.0 assay was used at survey level resolution to sequence the TRB variable region. Sourced from immuneACCESS, this table was stored by TCRdb with only in-frame sequences that have V and J called. A share of the clones is absent; for the studies checked, an unresolved V gene accounts for under half, and the remainder has no known explanation. For this sample the table gives about 23,000 clones, of which around 83% were detected only once. The top ten clonotypes cover about a quarter of the sample. The specimen comprised unsorted PBMCs, sampled 0.4 years after starting antiretroviral therapy. The receptors were gathered from a middle-aged man with HIV.

The chain employs TRBV15 and TRBJ1-1, with unresolved D. V lost 4 bases, J lost 0 bases, and 3 bases lay in between. Germline CDR1 is LNHNV and CDR2 is YYDKDF (reference sequence). The length of the CDR3 is 12 residues. The CDR3 DNA follows: TGTGCCACCAGCATGGTGAACACTGAAGCTTTCTTT. Amino acid sequence: CATSMVNTEAFF.

The chain links TRBV25-1 to TRBJ2-1; D remains ambiguous. The germline gives CDR1 MGHDK, CDR2 SYGVNS. V shed 1 base and J shed 8 bases, with 9 bases lying between them. The CDR3 has 13 residues. This chain's CDR3 is CASSESLLYEQFF. The CDR3 DNA is TGTGCCAGCAGTGAATCCCTCTTGTATGAGCAGTTCTTC.

The V and J genes are TRBV7-9 and TRBJ1-2, with a possible D match to TRBD1 (5 bases). The germline V and J ends were trimmed by 4 bases and 0 bases, with 12 bases remaining between them. The CDR3 is 15 residues long. Germline CDR1 reads SEHNR; CDR2 reads FQNEAQ (reference sequence). The CDR3 spells CASSYGGVPNYGYTF. As DNA, the CDR3 is TGTGCCAGCAGCTATGGAGGGGTGCCTAACTATGGCTACACCTTC.

The DNA for the CDR3 is TGTGCCAGCAGTCCCGGGACTGTTAACTATGGCTACACCTTC. Amino acid sequence: CASSPGTVNYGYTF. The chain joins TRBV28 to TRBJ1-2; maybe TRBD1 (5 bases). This CDR3 region has 14 residues. Germline CDR1 MDHEN, CDR2 SYDVKM. Trimming left V 5 bases short and J 1 base short, with 11 bases between.

This clone has only a few counts. The chain recombines TRBV28 with TRBJ1-2, with D possibly being TRBD1 (5 bases). The CDR3 is 13 residues long. The germline gives CDR1 MDHEN, CDR2 SYDVKM. V was shortened by 7 bases and J by 2 bases, with 11 bases between the two germline ends. The CDR3 region is CASIGPGNYGYTF. The DNA for the CDR3 is TGTGCCAGCATTGGCCCAGGGAACTATGGCTACACCTTC.

V and J are TRBV28 and TRBJ2-7, with D possibly being TRBD2 (5 bases). CDR1 is MDHEN, CDR2 SYDVKM, per germline. Trimming cost V 3 bases and J 3 bases, with 9 bases left between them. This CDR3 has 13 residues. CDR3 in DNA: TGTGCCAGCAGTTTTGGAGGTAACTACGAGCAGTACTTC. Its protein is CASSFGGNYEQYF.

The chain has TRBV5-6 and TRBJ2-3; 7 nucleotides agree with TRBD2. J was trimmed by 4 bases and V by 0 bases; bases with no gene match: 5. This CDR3 is built from 15 residues. Germline CDR1 reads SGHDT; CDR2 reads YYEEEE. DNA of the CDR3: TGTGCCAGCAGCTTGGCTCTAGCGGAACCAGATACGCAGTATTTT. Protein product: CASSLALAEPDTQYF.

V usage is TRBV7-2 and J usage is TRBJ1-2, with no clear D. Trimming cost V 3 bases and J 8 bases, with 22 bases left between them. CDR3 size: 16 residues. Germline V gene lookup returns CDR1 SGHTA and CDR2 FQGNSA. The CDR3 region is CASSLDRTRSQRGYTF. The CDR3 DNA sequence: TGTGCCAGCAGCTTGGATCGCACCCGGAGCCAGAGGGGCTACACCTTC.

This clone was seen only a few times. This chain connects TRBV14 to TRBJ1-2; D call uncertain. The CDR3 length is 13 residues. Germline-derived CDR1 and CDR2 are SGHDN and FVKESK. Trimming left V 4 bases short and J 5 bases short, with 11 bases between. CDR3 region: CASSRYGEYGYTF. CDR3 sequence (DNA): TGTGCCAGCAGCCGCTACGGGGAATATGGCTACACCTTC. Supplemented by reference TRBV14 and TRBJ1-2, the full variable domain reads EAGVTQFPSHSVIEKGQTVTLRCDPISGHDNLYWYRRVMGKEIKFLLHFVKESKQDESGMPNNRFLAERTGGTYSTLKVQPAELEDSGVYFCASSRYGEYGYTFGSGTRLTVV.

The rearrangement joins TRBV23-1 to TRBJ1-5, with a tentative D call TRBD1 (5 bases). TRBV23-1 is sorted into the ORF group, with uncertain function. The CDR3 sequence is 17 residues long. V dropped 0 bases and J dropped 0 bases, with 12 bases sitting between them. The CDR3 sequence: CASSQSYGAGSNQPQHF. Written as DNA, the CDR3 is TGCGCCAGCAGTCAATCATATGGGGCGGGTAGCAATCAGCCCCAGCATTTT.

This clone is a singleton in its sample. V is TRBV30 and J is TRBJ2-2, with 7 bases aligning to TRBD1. The CDR3 loop spans 14 amino acids. Per germline, CDR1 GTSNPN and CDR2 SVGIG (reference sequence). V lost 1 base and J lost 4; bases outside the gene matches: 3. CDR3 residues: CAWSAGTATGELFF. CDR3 coding DNA: TGTGCCTGGAGTGCCGGGACAGCCACCGGGGAGCTGTTTTTT. Looking up the rest from reference TRBV30 and TRBJ2-2 gives the full variable domain: SQTIHQWPATLVQPVGSPLSLECTVEGTSNPNLYWYRQAAGRGLQLLFYSVGIGQISSEVPQNLSASRPQDRQFILSSKKLLLSDSGFYLCAWSAGTATGELFFGEGSRLTVL.

This chain joins TRBV19 and TRBJ1-6; 7 bases match TRBD1. CDR1 and CDR2 (germline): LNHDA, SQIVND (reference sequence). V trimming: 6 bases; J trimming: 6 bases; junction bases outside the gene matches: 8. This CDR3 comprises 15 residues. The DNA for the CDR3 is TGTGCCAGTAGACATTCACAGGGGCTTAATTCACCCCTCCACTTT. It codes for CASRHSQGLNSPLHF.

This chain connects TRBV5-1 to TRBJ2-2; possible D gene TRBD2, 6 bases. Germline assignment: CDR1 SGHRS and CDR2 YFSETQ. Trimming took off 0 bases at V and 2 bases at J, with 8 bases between the two ends. This CDR3 spans 15 amino acids. The CDR3 reads CASSLVGGNTGELFF. As DNA, the CDR3 is TGCGCCAGCAGCTTGGTCGGGGGTAACACCGGGGAGCTGTTTTTT. Based on the CDR3 plus reference TRBV5-1 and TRBJ2-2, the full variable domain is KAGVTQTPRYLIKTRGQQVTLSCSPISGHRSVSWYQQTPGQGLQFLFEYFSETQRNKGNFPGRFSGRQFSNSRSEMNVSTLELGDSALYLCASSLVGGNTGELFFGEGSRLTVL.

This chain connects TRBV7-9 to TRBJ1-4; D gene unclear. Trimming left V 5 bases short and J 8 bases short, with 15 bases between. CDR1 is SEHNR, CDR2 FQNEAQ, per germline (reference sequence). This CDR3 has 14 amino acids. CDR3 amino acids: CASSPGTYGEKLFF. The CDR3 coding sequence is TGTGCCAGCAGCCCAGGAACGTATGGAGAAAAACTGTTTTTT.

This chain links TRBV7-9 with TRBJ1-1; D is undetermined. Trimming pared 5 bases from V and 2 bases from J, leaving 6 bases between. This CDR3 comprises 12 residues. Per the germline V gene, CDR1 is SEHNR and CDR2 is FQNEAQ (reference sequence). The CDR3 nucleotides are TGTGCCAGCAGCCCTCCCAACACTGAAGCTTTCTTT. Translating gives CASSPPNTEAFF.

The gene calls are TRBV7-8 and TRBJ1-5, with D perhaps TRBD1 (6 bases). Germline V gene sequence: CDR1 SGHVS, CDR2 FQNEAQ. The CDR3 covers 14 residues. The V gene lost 6 bases and the J gene lost 5 bases, with 14 bases spanning the gap. CDR3 protein: CASSFTGRDQPQHF. CDR3 bases: TGTGCCAGCAGTTTTACAGGGAGAGATCAGCCCCAGCATTTT.

CDR3 sequence: CASSMNSPQETQYF. CDR3 DNA: TGTGCCAGTAGTATGAACTCCCCCCAAGAGACCCAGTACTTC. J is TRBJ2-5 and V is TRBV19; D uncertain. V lost 3 bases to trimming and J lost 1 base, with 9 bases between them. This CDR3 region has 14 residues. Looked up from germline, CDR1 is LNHDA and CDR2 is SQIVND (reference sequence).

This rearrangement joins TRBV5-1 to TRBJ1-4, with D unclear. Deletions cut 3 bases from V and 5 bases from J, with 14 bases between. Per the germline V gene, CDR1 is SGHRS and CDR2 is YFSETQ. CDR3 length: 15 residues. CDR3 sequence: CASSSTHYANEKLFF. Written as DNA, the CDR3 is TGCGCCAGCAGCTCGACACACTACGCAAATGAAAAACTGTTTTTT.

The rearrangement uses TRBV5-6 and TRBJ1-4, with a tentative D call TRBD1 (5 bases). The V end lost 2 bases, the J end lost 3 bases, and 20 bases lay between the germline ends. The CDR3 length is 18 residues. In germline, CDR1 is SGHDT, CDR2 YYEEEE. This CDR3 reads CASSLRGPGEVANEKLFF. The CDR3 nucleotides read TGTGCCAGCAGCTTAAGGGGCCCAGGTGAAGTAGCTAATGAAAAACTGTTTTTT.

The chain uses TRBV4-1 and TRBJ2-1; 8 bases map to TRBD2. Trimming at V came to 6 bases and at J to 7 bases, leaving 8 bases not matched to a gene. The germline V gene encodes CDR1 MGHRA and CDR2 YSYEKL. The CDR3 has 14 amino acids. CDR3 protein: CASRTGGPVNEQFF. The CDR3 nucleotides are TGCGCCAGCAGAACGGGGGGGCCGGTAAATGAGCAGTTCTTC.

This clone was seen a handful of times. The chain couples TRBV5-1 to TRBJ2-2; weak D call: TRBD2 (5 bases). The V end lost 0 bases, the J end lost 2 bases, and 14 bases lay between the germline ends. Germline CDR1 is SGHRS and CDR2 is YFSETQ. The CDR3 consists of 17 residues. CDR3 nucleotides: TGCGCCAGCAGCTTGGGACACCGGGATCCAAACACCGGGGAGCTGTTTTTT. It translates to CASSLGHRDPNTGELFF. The full variable domain, completed using reference TRBV5-1 and TRBJ2-2, is KAGVTQTPRYLIKTRGQQVTLSCSPISGHRSVSWYQQTPGQGLQFLFEYFSETQRNKGNFPGRFSGRQFSNSRSEMNVSTLELGDSALYLCASSLGHRDPNTGELFFGEGSRLTVL.

This clone was seen only once. The CDR3 region is CASSLSGDTQYF. DNA for the CDR3: TGTGCCAGCAGTTTATCAGGGGATACGCAGTATTTT. The chain combines TRBV28 with TRBJ2-3, with a possible D match to TRBD1 (5 bases). The CDR3 is made up of 12 amino acids. Germline V gene sequence: CDR1 MDHEN, CDR2 SYDVKM. Trimming took off 1 base at V and 6 bases at J, with 5 bases between the two ends. The full variable domain, in which reference TRBV28 and TRBJ2-3 provide the parts outside the CDR3, is DVKVTQSSRYLVKRTGEKVFLECVQDMDHENMFWYRQDPGLGLRLIYFSYDVKMKEKGDIPEGYSVSREKKERFSLILESASTNQTSMYLCASSLSGDTQYFGPGTRLTVL.

This sequence joins TRBV5-6 and TRBJ1-2; D perhaps matches TRBD1 (5 bases). Germline assignment: CDR1 SGHDT and CDR2 YYEEEE. The CDR3 contains 12 residues. V was pared by 2 bases and J by 10 bases, with 12 bases between. CDR3: CASSFGRGTYTF. CDR3 DNA: TGTGCCAGCAGCTTTGGACGGGGCACCTACACCTTC.

The rearrangement joins TRBV15 to TRBJ2-7, with 7 nucleotides matching TRBD2. The CDR3 consists of 15 residues. V lost 0 bases and J lost 4; bases outside the gene matches: 6. Germline lookup yields CDR1 LNHNV and CDR2 YYDKDF (reference sequence). The CDR3, as DNA: TGTGCCACCAGCAGAGAGGGAGGGTCAGGGTACGAGCAGTACTTC. It codes for CATSREGGSGYEQYF.

V usage is TRBV7-2 and J usage is TRBJ2-3, with TRBD2 identical over 8 bases. The CDR3 runs to 16 residues. Germline V lookup: CDR1 SGHTA, CDR2 FQGNSA. The V segment lost 6 bases and the J segment 1 base; nucleotides outside the gene matches: 9. CDR3 residues: CASSYKGSGGTDTQYF. The CDR3 bases are TGTGCCAGCAGTTATAAGGGTAGCGGGGGCACAGATACGCAGTATTTT.

The chain has TRBV18 and TRBJ2-5; 7 positions agree with TRBD1. Germline V gene lookup returns CDR1 KGHSH and CDR2 LQKENI. V lost 6 bases, J lost 4 bases, and 8 bases stayed unmatched. This CDR3 is built from 14 residues. CDR3 nucleotides: TGTGCCAGCTCTCTCGGAGAGGGGGCAGAGACCCAGTACTTC. Protein sequence: CASSLGEGAETQYF.

This CDR3 reads CASNAIGTGELFF. DNA of the CDR3: TGTGCCAGCAACGCGATCGGCACCGGGGAGCTGTTTTTT. This chain joins TRBV9 and TRBJ2-2; D is undetermined. The germline CDR1 and CDR2 sequences are SGDLS and YYNGEE. The CDR3 has 13 amino acids. V lost 6 bases to trimming and J lost 4 bases, with 10 bases between them.